This passage covers 22 T cell receptor beta chains from one sample sequenced in a study of T cell repertoires in cytomegalovirus infection. Using its own MiXCR run on the reads, TCRdb lists one record per CDR3 protein. The top ten hold less than 15% of the sample, which has more than 400,000 distinct CDR3 sequences, around 27% seen once. The specimen sequenced was PBMCs. The receptors originated from a human donor in good health (CMV status not recorded). Some clones in this sample may be carry-over from other donors' samples.

This chain uses TRBV5-4 with TRBJ2-2; perhaps TRBD2 as D (5 bases). This CDR3 contains 16 residues. Trimming left V 4 bases short and J 4 bases short, with 17 bases between. The germline CDR1 and CDR2 sequences are SGHNT and YYREEE (reference sequence). The CDR3 reads CASSLGLNEGTGELFF. The CDR3 nucleotides read TGTGCCAGCAGCCTGGGTTTGAACGAGGGCACCGGGGAGCTGTTTTTT. Drawing the rest from reference TRBV5-4 and TRBJ2-2, the complete variable domain is ETGVTQSPTHLIKTRGQQVTLRCSSQSGHNTVSWYQQALGQGPQFIFQYYREEENGRGNFPPRFSGLQFPNYSSELNVNALELDDSALYLCASSLGLNEGTGELFFGEGSRLTVL.

CDR3 sequence (DNA): TGTGCCATCAGTGCCCAACAGGGCCAACTCGCTTTCTTT. Translating gives CAISAQQGQLAFF. The chain joins TRBV10-3 to TRBJ1-1, with D perhaps TRBD1 (6 bases). The CDR3 consists of 13 residues. V dropped 4 bases and J dropped 11 bases, with 17 bases sitting between them. Germline V lookup: CDR1 ENHRY, CDR2 SYGVKD.

Many counts were recorded for this clonotype. V usage is TRBV5-6 and J usage is TRBJ1-2; D perhaps matches TRBD1 (5 bases). Trimming stripped 3 bases from V and 3 bases from J, with 15 bases between. Germline CDR1 reads SGHDT; CDR2 reads YYEEEE. This CDR3 spans 15 amino acids. The CDR3 DNA is TGTGCCAGCAGCTCTACCTGGGACGGAGACTATGGCTACACCTTC. This translates into CASSSTWDGDYGYTF.

There are many counts of this clonotype. V and J are TRBV24-1 and TRBJ2-1, with D possibly TRBD1 on 5 matching bases. Trimming stripped 3 bases from V and 6 bases from J, with 11 bases between. The CDR3 length is 14 residues. Germline V gene data show CDR1 as KGHDR and CDR2 as SFDVKD. The CDR3 here is CATSDPTVPNEQFF. CDR3 nucleotide sequence: TGTGCCACCAGTGATCCGACAGTTCCCAATGAGCAGTTCTTC.

This clonotype was recorded once. This chain links TRBV27 with TRBJ1-2, with TRBD1 as a possible D gene (5 bases). Germline V gene sequence: CDR1 MNHEY, CDR2 SMNVEV (reference sequence). CDR3 length: 13 residues. Trimming took 4 bases from V and 4 from J, leaving 10 bases between them. CDR3 loop: CASSSRQSYGYTF. In DNA, the CDR3 is TGTGCCAGCAGTTCCCGACAGTCCTATGGCTACACCTTC.

This rearrangement joins TRBV2 to TRBJ2-1, with D tentatively TRBD1 or TRBD2 (5 bases each). The CDR3 is 13 residues long. Germline V gene sequence: CDR1 SNHLY, CDR2 FYNNEI. V gave up 7 bases and J gave up 8 bases, with 15 bases separating them. The CDR3 nucleotides read TGTGCCAGCACCCTGCGTCGGGACCATGAGCAGTTCTTC. Encoded protein: CASTLRRDHEQFF.

This chain joins TRBV19 and TRBJ1-2; maybe TRBD1 (5 bases). CDR1 and CDR2 (germline): LNHDA, SQIVND (reference sequence). The CDR3 covers 15 residues. The V and J ends lost 4 bases and 10 bases respectively, with 22 bases between them. Here the CDR3 DNA reads TGTGCCAGTAGTAGCCTGGCAGGGCTCGGGATGGTCTACACCTTC. Translated: CASSSLAGLGMVYTF.

In this sample, this clonotype turned up a few times. The chain has TRBV19 and TRBJ2-1; D perhaps matches TRBD2 (6 bases). The CDR3 covers 12 residues. Looked up from germline, CDR1 is LNHDA and CDR2 is SQIVND (reference sequence). Trimming took 8 bases from V and 9 from J, leaving 14 bases between them. CDR3 sequence: CASSDTSTEQFF. The CDR3 nucleotides read TGTGCCAGTTCGGACACTAGCACTGAGCAGTTCTTC.

This clonotype was seen at least ten times. This chain connects TRBV7-2 to TRBJ2-1, with D unclear. The CDR3 extends over 13 amino acids. Trimming shortened V by 5 bases and J by 7 bases, and 12 bases separated the two germline ends. Germline V CDR1 and CDR2: SGHTA, FQGNSA. The CDR3 DNA follows: TGTGCCAGCAGCGGTCGAGACAAGAATGAGCAGTTCTTC. This encodes CASSGRDKNEQFF. Filled out from reference TRBV7-2 and TRBJ2-1, the complete variable domain reads GAGVSQSPSNKVTEKGKDVELRCDPISGHTALYWYRQSLGQGLEFLIYFQGNSAPDKSGLPSDRFSAERTGGSVSTLTIQRTQQEDSAVYLCASSGRDKNEQFFGPGTRLTVL.

This clonotype has a count of ten or more. This chain links TRBV6-1 with TRBJ1-1; 9 bases map to TRBD1. V shed 6 bases and J 0 bases; nucleotides not matched to a gene: 8. Germline V gives CDR1 MNHNS, CDR2 SASEGT. CDR3 length: 16 amino acids. The CDR3 loop reads CASSRDRGGMNTEAFF. The CDR3 nucleotides are TGTGCCAGCAGCCGAGACAGGGGGGGAATGAACACTGAAGCTTTCTTT.

This chain joins TRBV6-1 and TRBJ2-1; a weak D match, TRBD2 (6 bases). This CDR3 is 17 amino acids long. Germline-derived CDR1 and CDR2 are MNHNS and SASEGT. Trimming pared 6 bases from V and 8 bases from J, leaving 26 bases between. CDR3 in DNA: TGTGCCAGCAGCGTAATTGGCCGGGGCCGACTAGGGGATGAGCAGTTCTTC. It specifies CASSVIGRGRLGDEQFF.

This clonotype showed up just a few times. This chain links TRBV12-3 or TRBV12-4 with TRBJ2-5; TRBD2 aligns across 13 bases. Trimming took 4 bases from V and 5 from J; bases not matched to a gene: 10. This CDR3 has 17 amino acids. CDR3 sequence: CASSSAPLAGGQETQYF. The CDR3 bases are TGTGCCAGCAGTTCTGCACCACTAGCGGGAGGGCAGGAGACCCAGTACTTC.

This clonotype was counted a few times. The chain joins TRBV24-1 to TRBJ1-2, with a possible D match to TRBD1 (6 bases). CDR3 length: 14 amino acids. Trimming pared 4 bases from V and 8 bases from J, leaving 16 bases between. CDR1 and CDR2 (germline): KGHDR, SFDVKD. The CDR3 nucleotides are TGTGCCACCAGTGAGACGGGGGGGCAGAGAGGCTACACCTTC. Its protein is CATSETGGQRGYTF.

This clonotype has a count of ten or more. The V gene is TRBV7-2, the J gene TRBJ2-2, with D perhaps matching TRBD2 (5 bases). V was clipped by 10 bases and J by 1 base, with 16 bases between them. This CDR3 is 15 amino acids long. The germline CDR1 and CDR2 sequences are SGHTA and FQGNSA. CDR3 loop: CATAVFAVNTGELFF. The CDR3 DNA sequence: TGTGCCACAGCGGTTTTCGCGGTGAACACCGGGGAGCTGTTTTTT.

This chain links TRBV7-2 with TRBJ1-6, with unresolved D. The CDR3 runs 16 residues. Trimming stripped 0 bases from V and 10 bases from J, with 16 bases between. Looked up from germline, CDR1 is SGHTA and CDR2 is FQGNSA. The CDR3 is CASSLAPLADGSPLHF. As DNA, the CDR3 is TGTGCCAGCAGCTTAGCGCCTTTGGCTGACGGGTCACCCCTCCACTTT.

Of note for this clonotype: Being one base from a much bigger clone, this may be a read error. The V call is TRBV7-2, the J call TRBJ2-3, with TRBD2 as a possible D gene (6 bases). V was trimmed by 8 bases and J by 3 bases, leaving 15 bases between them. The germline gives CDR1 SGHTA, CDR2 FQGNSA. This CDR3 comprises 14 residues. The DNA of the CDR3 is TGTGCCAGCGTGCTAGTGGGAGGAACAGATACGCAGTATTTT. Translating gives CASVLVGGTDTQYF.

The chain combines TRBV18 with TRBJ2-2, with a weak D call TRBD2 (5 bases). The V gene lost 3 bases and the J gene lost 4 bases, with 9 bases spanning the gap. This CDR3 contains 14 residues. From germline, CDR1 is KGHSH and CDR2 LQKENI. The CDR3 DNA reads TGTGCCAGCTCACCGCTTGCGGGCACCGGGGAGCTGTTTTTT. As protein: CASSPLAGTGELFF.

The chain is built from TRBV10-3 and TRBJ2-7, with D possibly TRBD2 on 5 matching bases. V lost 3 bases and J lost 6, with 12 bases in between. This CDR3 is built from 13 residues. In germline, CDR1 is ENHRY, CDR2 SYGVKD. CDR3 in amino acids: CAISEARGLEQYF. As DNA, the CDR3 is TGTGCCATCAGTGAAGCGAGAGGGCTCGAGCAGTACTTC.

The V call is TRBV5-1, the J call TRBJ1-2; D gene unclear. V was pared by 3 bases and J by 0 bases, with 9 bases between. The CDR3 runs to 14 residues. Germline CDR1 SGHRS, CDR2 YFSETQ. The CDR3 protein is CASSSKTANYGYTF. The CDR3 DNA follows: TGCGCCAGCAGCTCCAAGACGGCTAACTATGGCTACACCTTC.

The sample holds a few counts of this clonotype. The rearrangement joins TRBV7-2 to TRBJ2-3; a possible D gene is TRBD2 (5 bases). This CDR3 is 12 amino acids long. Germline CDR1 and CDR2: SGHTA and FQGNSA. V gave up 4 bases and J gave up 7 bases, with 9 bases separating them. CDR3 DNA: TGTGCCAGCAGCTCAAACGGGAATACGCAGTATTTT. Amino acid sequence: CASSSNGNTQYF.

Ten or more counts support this clonotype. The junction does not match germline at one end; this may be a read error. The chain carries TRBV7-2 and TRBJ2-7; 8 bases match TRBD1. The CDR3 is 12 residues long. CDR1 is SGHTA, CDR2 FQGNSA, per germline. In nucleotides, the CDR3 is TGTGCCAGCAGTTTAGACAGGGGCGAGCAGTACTTC. This translates into CASSLDRGEQYF.

This clonotype has a count of ten or more. The gene calls are TRBV7-2 and TRBJ1-1, with D possibly being TRBD1 (6 bases). This CDR3 has 14 amino acids. Trimming took 4 bases from V and 8 from J, leaving 17 bases between them. In germline, CDR1 is SGHTA, CDR2 FQGNSA. DNA of the CDR3: TGTGCCAGCAGCTCAGGGGCGGGTGTTTTCGAAGCTTTCTTT. Translation: CASSSGAGVFEAFF.